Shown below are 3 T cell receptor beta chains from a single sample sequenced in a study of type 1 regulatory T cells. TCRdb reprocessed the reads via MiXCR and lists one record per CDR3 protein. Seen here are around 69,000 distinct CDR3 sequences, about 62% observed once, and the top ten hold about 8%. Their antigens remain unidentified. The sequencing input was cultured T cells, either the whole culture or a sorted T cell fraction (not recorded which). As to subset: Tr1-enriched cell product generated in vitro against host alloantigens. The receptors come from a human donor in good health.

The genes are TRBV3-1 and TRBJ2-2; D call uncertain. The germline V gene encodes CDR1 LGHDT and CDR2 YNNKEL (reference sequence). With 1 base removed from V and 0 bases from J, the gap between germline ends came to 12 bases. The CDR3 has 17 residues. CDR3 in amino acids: CASSQGDLWTNTGELFF. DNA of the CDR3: TGTGCCAGCAGCCAAGGCGACTTGTGGACGAACACCGGGGAGCTGTTTTTT.

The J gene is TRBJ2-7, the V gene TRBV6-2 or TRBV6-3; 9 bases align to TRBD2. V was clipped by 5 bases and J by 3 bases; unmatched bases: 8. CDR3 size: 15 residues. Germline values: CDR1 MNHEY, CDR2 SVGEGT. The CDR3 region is CASSRAGTSRYEQYF. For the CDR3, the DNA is TGTGCCAGCAGTAGGGCCGGGACTAGCCGCTACGAGCAGTACTTC.

The CDR3 nucleotides are TGTGCCAGCAGCTTATTGACTAGCGGGAGGTATCAAGATACGCAGTATTTT. Translation gives CASSLLTSGRYQDTQYF. The V gene is TRBV7-2, the J gene TRBJ2-3; 13 bases fit TRBD2. Germline V CDR1 and CDR2: SGHTA, FQGNSA. V shed 2 bases, J shed 5 bases, and the junction held 7 bases outside the gene matches. The CDR3 is made up of 17 amino acids.